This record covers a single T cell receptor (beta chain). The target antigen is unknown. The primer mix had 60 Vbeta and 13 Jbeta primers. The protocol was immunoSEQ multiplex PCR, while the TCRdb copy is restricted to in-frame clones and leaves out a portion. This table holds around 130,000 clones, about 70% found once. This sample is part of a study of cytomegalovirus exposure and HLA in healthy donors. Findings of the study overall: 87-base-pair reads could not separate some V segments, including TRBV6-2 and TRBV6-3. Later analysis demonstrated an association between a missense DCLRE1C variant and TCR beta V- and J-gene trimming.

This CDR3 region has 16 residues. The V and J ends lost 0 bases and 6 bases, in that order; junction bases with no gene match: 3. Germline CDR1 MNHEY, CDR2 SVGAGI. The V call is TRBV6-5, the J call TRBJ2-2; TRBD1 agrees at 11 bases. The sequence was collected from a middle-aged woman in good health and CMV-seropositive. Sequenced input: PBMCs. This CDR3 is CASSYSGTGGPGELFF. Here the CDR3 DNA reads TGTGCCAGCAGTTACTCAGGGACAGGGGGACCCGGGGAGCTGTTTTTT.